This T cell receptor beta chain was observed in a study of T cell responses to AZD1222 COVID-19 vaccine. Clones were read by immunoSEQ multiplex PCR, and TCRdb kept only the in-frame ones, dropping some. The data show more than 75,000 clones, almost 90% seen once. The CDR3 loop spans 16 amino acids. Germline V gene lookup returns CDR1 SGDLS and CDR2 YYNGEE. The ends were cut back, 4 bases at V and 0 bases at J, with 16 bases in the middle. V usage is TRBV9 and J usage is TRBJ1-2; D is uncertain. The material sequenced was peripheral blood, taken on day 0 of AZD1222 vaccination. The receptor was isolated from an adult in good health. The CDR3 sequence: CASSPRSVGPNYGYTF. Here the CDR3 DNA reads TGTGCCAGCAGCCCTCGAAGCGTAGGACCTAACTATGGCTACACCTTC.